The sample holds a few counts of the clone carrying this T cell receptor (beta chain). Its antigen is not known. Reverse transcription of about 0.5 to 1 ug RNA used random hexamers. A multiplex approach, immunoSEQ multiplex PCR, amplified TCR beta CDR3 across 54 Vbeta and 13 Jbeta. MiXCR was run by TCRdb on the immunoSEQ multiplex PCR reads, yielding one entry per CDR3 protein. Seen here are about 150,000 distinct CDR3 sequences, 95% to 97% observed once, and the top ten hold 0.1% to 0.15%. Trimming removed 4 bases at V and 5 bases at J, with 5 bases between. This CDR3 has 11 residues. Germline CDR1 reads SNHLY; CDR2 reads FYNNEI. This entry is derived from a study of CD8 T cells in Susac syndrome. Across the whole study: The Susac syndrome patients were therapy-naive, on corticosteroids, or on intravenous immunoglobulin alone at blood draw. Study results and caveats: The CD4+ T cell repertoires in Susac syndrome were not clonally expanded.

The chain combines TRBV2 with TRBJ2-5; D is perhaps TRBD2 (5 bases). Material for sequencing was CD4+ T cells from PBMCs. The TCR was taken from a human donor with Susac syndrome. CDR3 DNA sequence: TGTGCCAGCAGTGGGAGGGAGACCCAGTACTTC. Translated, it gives CASSGRETQYF.